These 12 T cell receptor beta chains came from one sample sequenced in a study of T cells after yellow fever vaccination. Using its own MiXCR run on the 5' RACE reads, TCRdb lists one record per CDR3 protein. Here the sample spans about 96,000 distinct CDR3 sequences, almost 9% being singletons. The sample consisted of CD8+ T cells not binding an NS4B(214-222) dextramer, sorted from PBMCs, taken more than 14 days after the first yellow fever vaccination. Receptors originate from a man aged 18 to 30 who received the YFV17D yellow fever vaccine.

In its sample, this clonotype was seen a few times. The CDR3 sequence is CASSQGAQGYTF. The CDR3 DNA is TGCGCCAGCAGCCAAGGGGCGCAGGGCTACACCTTC. The rearrangement links TRBV4-3 to TRBJ1-2; unclear D gene. Per germline, CDR1 LGHNA and CDR2 YSLEER. Trimming removed 1 base at V and 8 bases at J, with 8 bases between. The CDR3 length is 12 residues.

Many counts were recorded for this clonotype. The chain links TRBV6-5 to TRBJ2-7; D possibly corresponds to TRBD1 (6 bases). Per the germline V gene, CDR1 is MNHEY and CDR2 is SVGAGI. Trimming pared 0 bases from V and 2 bases from J, leaving 11 bases between. The CDR3 loop spans 15 amino acids. The CDR3 region has the DNA TGTGCCAGCAGTTACTCCCTGGACAGCGCCTACGAGCAGTACTTC. Translation gives CASSYSLDSAYEQYF.

The chain has TRBV12-3 or TRBV12-4 and TRBJ1-1, with 9 bases matching TRBD1. After removal of 8 bases from V and 4 bases from J, the junction contained 8 bases not matched to a gene. CDR3 size: 14 residues. The CDR3 loop is CASRTTGGATEAFF. The CDR3 DNA sequence: TGTGCCAGCCGTACCACAGGGGGCGCCACTGAAGCTTTCTTT.

The V and J genes are TRBV11-2 and TRBJ2-6; D is unresolved. With 0 bases removed from V and 10 bases from J, the gap between germline ends came to 7 bases. The germline CDR1 and CDR2 sequences are SGHAT and FQNNGV. The CDR3 totals 13 residues. CDR3 DNA sequence: TGTGCCAGCAGCTTAGAGGCAGTTAACGTCCTGACTTTC. Amino acids: CASSLEAVNVLTF.

This clonotype was found many times. V and J are TRBV3-1 and TRBJ2-4; 12 bases fit TRBD2. The CDR3 sequence is 17 residues long. The germline V gene has CDR1 LGHDT and CDR2 YNNKEL (reference sequence). The trim removed 8 bases at V and 1 base at J, leaving 9 bases unmatched. The DNA for the CDR3 is TGTGCCAGCGGATCTAGCGGGGGGGCCGAGGCCAAAAACATTCAGTACTTC. It specifies CASGSSGGAEAKNIQYF. Full variable domain (missing parts from reference TRBV3-1 and TRBJ2-4): DTAVSQTPKYLVTQMGNDKSIKCEQNLGHDTMYWYKQDSKKFLKIMFSYNNKELIINETVPNRFSPKSPDKAHLNLHINSLELGDSAVYFCASGSSGGAEAKNIQYFGAGTRLSVL.

This clonotype was seen more than once but under ten times. The V and J genes are TRBV12-3 or TRBV12-4 and TRBJ1-4; D is unresolved. Between the trimmed V and J ends, which lost 0 bases and 7 bases, there was a span of 12 bases. This CDR3 contains 15 residues. CDR3 in DNA: TGTGCCAGCAGTTTAGCGCGGGGTTTGGGTGAAAAACTGTTTTTT. Its translation: CASSLARGLGEKLFF.

The CDR3 DNA reads as TGTGCCAGCAGCTTAGTAGCGGGGGGGAGCACAGATACGCAGTATTTT. Its translation: CASSLVAGGSTDTQYF. V and J are TRBV7-2 and TRBJ2-3; TRBD2 aligns across 11 bases. The CDR3 covers 16 residues. V was pared by 1 base and J by 0 bases, with 0 bases of the junction left unmatched. Germline CDR1 reads SGHTA; CDR2 reads FQGNSA. Looking up the rest from reference TRBV7-2 and TRBJ2-3 gives the full variable domain: GAGVSQSPSNKVTEKGKDVELRCDPISGHTALYWYRQSLGQGLEFLIYFQGNSAPDKSGLPSDRFSAERTGGSVSTLTIQRTQQEDSAVYLCASSLVAGGSTDTQYFGPGTRLTVL.

The genes are TRBV30 and TRBJ2-1; unclear D gene. The V end lost 4 bases, the J end lost 4 bases, and 11 bases lay between the germline ends. Germline CDR1 GTSNPN, CDR2 SVGIG (reference sequence). The CDR3 is made up of 13 amino acids. This chain's CDR3 is CAWISVQYNEQFF. As DNA, the CDR3 is TGTGCCTGGATTTCAGTCCAGTACAATGAGCAGTTCTTC. Together with reference TRBV30 and TRBJ2-1, the CDR3 gives the full variable domain: SQTIHQWPATLVQPVGSPLSLECTVEGTSNPNLYWYRQAAGRGLQLLFYSVGIGQISSEVPQNLSASRPQDRQFILSSKKLLLSDSGFYLCAWISVQYNEQFFGPGTRLTVL.

This chain links TRBV5-5 with TRBJ1-4; D is uncertain. Trimming removed 4 bases from V and 4 bases from J, with 8 bases in between. CDR3 length: 13 amino acids. Germline V gene sequence: CDR1 SGHKS, CDR2 YYEKEE (reference sequence). The chain's CDR3 is CASSSGSNEKLFF. CDR3 sequence (DNA): TGTGCCAGCAGCAGCGGGAGTAATGAAAAACTGTTTTTT.

The chain combines TRBV4-2 with TRBJ1-2; D remains ambiguous. In germline, CDR1 is LGHNA, CDR2 YNFKEQ. Trimming took off 4 bases at V and 6 bases at J, with 18 bases between the two ends. The length of the CDR3 is 15 residues. The CDR3 bases are TGTGCCAGCAGCCCTCTGGCAGAAGGGCGCCATGGCTACACCTTC. It encodes CASSPLAEGRHGYTF.

This rearrangement joins TRBV27 to TRBJ2-1, with 10 bases that match TRBD2. Germline assignment: CDR1 MNHEY and CDR2 SMNVEV (reference sequence). V shed 10 bases and J 0 bases; nucleotides not matched to a gene: 6. The CDR3 runs 15 residues. CDR3 DNA: TGTGCCACAACAGTAGCGGGGGGCTCCTACAATGAGCAGTTCTTC. It is translated as CATTVAGGSYNEQFF.

This clonotype occurred many times. This chain joins TRBV6-5 and TRBJ1-5; the D gene is possibly TRBD1 (6 bases). This CDR3 is 13 amino acids long. Germline loops: CDR1 MNHEY, CDR2 SVGAGI. The V end lost 5 bases, the J end lost 7 bases, and 12 bases lay between the germline ends. CDR3 nucleotides: TGTGCCAGCAGTCAGGGGTGGCAGCAGCCCCAGCATTTT. It is translated as CASSQGWQQPQHF.